This paragraph covers one T cell receptor (beta chain) sequence. With V trimmed by 3 bases and J by 13 bases, 8 bases remained unmatched. The CDR3 covers 12 residues. Germline V CDR1 and CDR2: LGHDT, YNNKEL (reference sequence). Individuals aged about 18 to 89 years were recruited from approximately 24 US areas. Cohort assignment relied on participant-reported clinical history. The data originate from a study of blood T cell repertoires in COVID-19. As for the study in general: From T cells, B-cell-depleted T cells, or PBMCs came the material, which was cDNA or gDNA.

Study processing details: Estimated nucleated cell counts came from reference gene primer amplification. TCRdb's copy holds only in-frame clones and misses some; the assay was immunoSEQ multiplex PCR. V, J and clone size are taken as reported in that table, and D and trimming were inferred from the DNA itself. The table has around 400,000 clones, more than 70% seen once. This rearrangement joins TRBV3-1 (or the pseudogene TRBV3-2) to TRBJ2-5; 7 bases are shared with TRBD2. This receptor was obtained from a woman between 18 and 29 years old who had been exposed to COVID-19. The sequencing input was PBMCs or T cells enriched from blood (not recorded which). CDR3 residues: CASSQARGVAYF. The CDR3 DNA reads TGTGCCAGCAGCCAGGCCCGGGGGGTGGCGTACTTC.